Listed here are 31 T cell receptor beta chains from one sample, sequenced in a study of control samples from healthy donors and cancer patients. Measured with immunoSEQ multiplex PCR; TCRdb has only the in-frame clones, and not every one. The repertoire holds around 82,000 clones, approximately 90% seen once, with roughly 6.9% in the top ten. The material sequenced was blood. The receptors originated from a middle-aged man in good health.

The chain couples TRBV15 to TRBJ2-2; perhaps TRBD2 as D (5 bases). Trimming stripped 4 bases from V and 6 bases from J, with 18 bases between. CDR1 is LNHNV and CDR2 is YYDKDF in the germline V gene (reference sequence). This CDR3 contains 16 residues. The CDR3: CATSTRTGRLAGELFF. CDR3 sequence (DNA): TGTGCCACCAGCACGCGGACTGGTCGATTAGCCGGGGAGCTGTTTTTT.

The V and J genes are TRBV12-5 and TRBJ1-5, with D perhaps matching TRBD1 (5 bases). Trimming cost V 1 base and J 0 bases, with 16 bases left between them. This CDR3 is built from 18 residues. The V gene's germline CDR1 is LGHNT and CDR2 FRNRAP. The CDR3 loop reads CASGLDFGAVNSNQPQHF. Written as DNA, the CDR3 is TGTGCTAGTGGTTTGGATTTTGGGGCGGTCAATAGCAATCAGCCCCAGCATTTT.

The V gene is TRBV5-1, the J gene TRBJ2-1; 9 bases align to TRBD1. The trim removed 7 bases at V and 3 bases at J, leaving 5 bases unmatched. Germline V gives CDR1 SGHRS, CDR2 YFSETQ. CDR3 size: 14 residues. The CDR3 DNA sequence: TGCGCCAGCGGACAGGGGCGGAACTACAATGAGCAGTTCTTC. This sequence encodes CASGQGRNYNEQFF.

V usage is TRBV6-5 and J usage is TRBJ2-7; D tentatively reads TRBD1 or TRBD2 (6 bases each). Per germline, CDR1 MNHEY and CDR2 SVGAGI. V lost 0 bases, J lost 3 bases, and 15 bases lay in between. The CDR3 sequence is 16 residues long. The chain's CDR3 is CASSYSLGGGLYEQYF. The DNA for the CDR3 is TGTGCCAGCAGTTACTCCCTCGGTGGGGGGCTCTACGAGCAGTACTTC.

The chain recombines TRBV20-1 with TRBJ1-2; D remains unclear. V lost 0 bases and J 7 bases, leaving 6 bases between the germline ends. Per germline, CDR1 DFQATT and CDR2 SNEGSKA (reference sequence). The CDR3 loop spans 11 amino acids. For the CDR3, the DNA is TGCAGTGCTAGAGATAACGGTGGCTACACCTTC. It translates to CSARDNGGYTF.

The chain combines TRBV3-1 (or the pseudogene TRBV3-2) with TRBJ1-1; maybe TRBD1 (5 bases). Germline V lookup: CDR1 LGHDT, CDR2 YNNKEL (reference sequence). V dropped 6 bases and J dropped 1 base, with 9 bases sitting between them. CDR3 length equals 13 residues. Here the CDR3 DNA reads TGTGCCAGCAGGCCCGGGACGAACACTGAAGCTTTCTTT. Protein sequence: CASRPGTNTEAFF.

The chain employs TRBV19 and TRBJ1-4; D is perhaps TRBD1 (5 bases). Trimming removed 7 bases at V and 4 bases at J, with 13 bases between. Germline values: CDR1 LNHDA, CDR2 SQIVND (reference sequence). CDR3 length: 14 amino acids. CDR3 amino acids: CASTERGGNEKLFF. CDR3 in DNA: TGTGCCAGTACCGAAAGGGGCGGTAATGAAAAACTGTTTTTT.

The CDR3: CASSPQGATGELFF. The CDR3 DNA sequence: TGTGCCAGCTCACCACAGGGGGCGACCGGGGAGCTGTTTTTT. V gene TRBV18 combines with J gene TRBJ2-2, with 7 bases matching TRBD1. The CDR3 runs to 14 residues. The ends lost 1 base at V and 5 bases at J; junction bases unmatched: 1. Germline lookup yields CDR1 KGHSH and CDR2 LQKENI.

The chain joins TRBV5-4 to TRBJ2-1, with 9 bases lining up with TRBD2. The junction had 11 bases not matched to a gene; V was cut back by 4 bases and J by 6 bases. The V gene's germline CDR1 is SGHNT and CDR2 YYREEE (reference sequence). The CDR3 spans 16 residues. CDR3 DNA: TGTGCCAGCAGCGGTAGGGGGCGGGGGGGCCTCAATGAGCAGTTCTTC. Its translation: CASSGRGRGGLNEQFF.

CDR3 residues: CASSPYRAGVGYTF. The CDR3, as DNA: TGTGCCAGCAGCCCATACAGGGCAGGTGTTGGCTACACCTTC. This sequence joins TRBV4-2 and TRBJ1-2; D may be TRBD1 (6 bases). V lost 4 bases and J 7 bases, leaving 16 bases between the germline ends. CDR1 LGHNA and CDR2 YNFKEQ come from the germline V gene. This CDR3 is built from 14 residues.

This clone was observed a handful of times. The chain links TRBV2 to TRBJ1-1, with D hard to call. Germline CDR1 SNHLY, CDR2 FYNNEI. V lost 10 bases, J lost 0 bases, and 12 bases lay in between. The CDR3 contains 13 residues. The CDR3 region is CATTEIMNTEAFF. The CDR3 bases are TGTGCCACCACCGAAATCATGAACACTGAAGCTTTCTTT.

A few counts support this clone. The J gene is TRBJ1-5, the V gene TRBV19; perhaps TRBD1 as D (5 bases). CDR1 is LNHDA and CDR2 is SQIVND in the germline V gene (reference sequence). The ends were cut back, 6 bases at V and 7 bases at J, with 19 bases in the middle. The CDR3 consists of 15 residues. The CDR3 sequence is CASSARGVPSQPQHF. The CDR3 nucleotides read TGTGCCAGTAGCGCACGAGGGGTGCCATCACAGCCCCAGCATTTT.

The chain combines TRBV19 with TRBJ2-2; 8 nucleotides line up with TRBD1. CDR1 is LNHDA, CDR2 SQIVND, per germline (reference sequence). CDR3 length equals 14 residues. After removal of 6 bases from V and 6 bases from J, the junction contained 6 bases not matched to a gene. CDR3 coding DNA: TGTGCCAGTAGGGTTATACAGGGGGCCGGGGAGCTGTTTTTT. It is translated as CASRVIQGAGELFF.

The rearrangement uses TRBV7-8 and TRBJ1-1; D remains ambiguous. Germline CDR1 SGHVS, CDR2 FQNEAQ. Trimming shortened V by 1 base and J by 0 bases, and 9 bases separated the two germline ends. The CDR3 totals 15 residues. The chain's CDR3 is CASSLGAWMNTEAFF. The CDR3 DNA follows: TGTGCCAGCAGCTTAGGCGCTTGGATGAACACTGAAGCTTTCTTT.

This clone has only a few counts. The chain employs TRBV7-8 and TRBJ1-5; possible D gene TRBD1, 5 bases. CDR1 is SGHVS, CDR2 FQNEAQ, per germline. This CDR3 region has 19 residues. Trimming removed 1 base from V and 1 base from J, with 20 bases in between. CDR3 DNA sequence: TGTGCCAGCAGCTTAGTTAACCAAGTGGGTAAGGGGAGCAATCAGCCCCAGCATTTT. Its protein is CASSLVNQVGKGSNQPQHF. The whole variable domain, filled in from reference TRBV7-8 and TRBJ1-5, reads GAGVSQSPRYKVAKRGQDVALRCDPISGHVSLFWYQQALGQGPEFLTYFQNEAQLDKSGLPSDRFFAERPEGSVSTLKIQRTQQEDSAVYLCASSLVNQVGKGSNQPQHFGDGTRLSIL.

This clone was recorded once. CDR3 nucleotides: TGTGCCAGCAGTTATCGGCTGAACACTGAAGCTTTCTTT. It is translated as CASSYRLNTEAFF. This chain connects TRBV12-3 or TRBV12-4 to TRBJ1-1; D unclear. V shed 4 bases and J shed 0 bases, with 6 bases lying between them. The CDR3 length is 13 residues.

The rearrangement links TRBV12-3 or TRBV12-4 to TRBJ1-6, with 7 positions matching TRBD1. The CDR3 consists of 13 residues. V shed 3 bases and J 11 bases; nucleotides not matched to a gene: 4. As DNA, the CDR3 is TGTGCCAGCAGTTTCCGACAGGGCGCACCCCTCCACTTT. Translated: CASSFRQGAPLHF.

This clone came up once. V gene TRBV12-3 or TRBV12-4 combines with J gene TRBJ2-4; D is unclear. The CDR3 runs to 13 residues. V lost 3 bases to trimming and J lost 8 bases, with 11 bases between them. This CDR3 reads CASSFKGSDIQYF. CDR3 in DNA: TGTGCCAGCAGTTTCAAGGGATCGGACATTCAGTACTTC.

V usage is TRBV19 and J usage is TRBJ2-2; 7 bases match TRBD2. The CDR3 sequence is 15 residues long. V shed 9 bases and J 0 bases; nucleotides not matched to a gene: 7. CDR1 and CDR2 (germline): LNHDA, SQIVND (reference sequence). The CDR3 is CASQSGAANTGELFF. The CDR3 DNA reads TGTGCCAGCCAGAGCGGGGCCGCGAACACCGGGGAGCTGTTTTTT.

The chain joins TRBV9 to TRBJ1-6, with a weak D call TRBD1 (5 bases). Germline V gene sequence: CDR1 SGDLS, CDR2 YYNGEE. The germline V and J ends were trimmed by 4 bases and 5 bases, with 16 bases remaining between them. The CDR3 has 16 residues. CDR3 residues: CASSPGSPGNNSPLHF. The DNA for the CDR3 is TGTGCCAGCAGCCCAGGGTCGCCAGGGAATAATTCACCCCTCCACTTT.

V is TRBV30 and J is TRBJ1-1, with D possibly being TRBD1 (5 bases). CDR3 length: 14 amino acids. With 0 bases removed from V and 7 bases from J, the gap between germline ends came to 15 bases. Germline V CDR1 and CDR2: GTSNPN, SVGIG (reference sequence). The chain's CDR3 is CAWSVLLWGGEAFF. In DNA form, the CDR3 reads TGTGCCTGGAGTGTACTCCTCTGGGGGGGTGAAGCTTTCTTT.

The rearrangement uses TRBV5-1 and TRBJ1-2, with 9 bases aligning to TRBD1. The V gene's germline CDR1 is SGHRS and CDR2 YFSETQ. This CDR3 has 14 amino acids. Trimming cost V 0 bases and J 4 bases; bases outside gene matches: 1. The CDR3 nucleotides are TGCGCCAGCAGCTTGGGGGACAGGGCCTATGGCTACACCTTC. Amino acid sequence: CASSLGDRAYGYTF.

A remark on this clone: This CDR3 is also generated by other DNA sequences in the sample. The chain employs TRBV5-1 and TRBJ2-3; 8 positions match TRBD2. Per the germline V gene, CDR1 is SGHRS and CDR2 is YFSETQ. The CDR3 totals 15 residues. The V segment lost 2 bases and the J segment 1 base; nucleotides outside the gene matches: 3. The DNA of the CDR3 is TGCGCCAGCAGCTTTAGCGGGGATCGCACAGATACGCAGTATTTT. Its protein is CASSFSGDRTDTQYF.

This rearrangement joins TRBV20-1 to TRBJ1-1; possibly TRBD1 for D (5 bases). V was pared by 3 bases and J by 5 bases, with 13 bases between. The CDR3 has 13 residues. Germline V CDR1 and CDR2: DFQATT, SNEGSKA (reference sequence). Here the CDR3 reads CSASRGERTEAFF. Written as DNA, the CDR3 is TGCAGTGCTAGTCGAGGGGAACGGACTGAAGCTTTCTTT.

In this sample, this clone turned up once. This chain links TRBV5-4 with TRBJ1-6, with 8 bases identical to TRBD1. The CDR3 totals 16 residues. Germline CDR1 is SGHNT and CDR2 is YYREEE (reference sequence). V trimming: 3 bases; J trimming: 5 bases; junction bases outside the gene matches: 7. The DNA of the CDR3 is TGTGCCAGCAGCTCTGACAGGGGTAATCATAATTCACCCCTCCACTTT. This codes for CASSSDRGNHNSPLHF.

This chain connects TRBV20-1 to TRBJ2-5; 8 positions match TRBD2. The CDR3 extends over 15 amino acids. V trimming: 3 bases; J trimming: 1 base; junction bases outside the gene matches: 7. CDR1 and CDR2 (germline): DFQATT, SNEGSKA (reference sequence). The CDR3 DNA follows: TGCAGTGCTAGTCACGATAGCGGGACCCAAGAGACCCAGTACTTC. It specifies CSASHDSGTQETQYF.

The CDR3, as DNA: TGTGCCAGCAGCCAAGAAGCTGGTTCTGGAAACACCATATATTTT. Translating it yields CASSQEAGSGNTIYF. The genes are TRBV4-2 and TRBJ1-3; D unclear. The V end was cut by 0 bases, the J end by 1 base, with 7 bases between. Germline lookup yields CDR1 LGHNA and CDR2 YNFKEQ. This CDR3 comprises 15 residues.

The gene calls are TRBV5-1 and TRBJ2-3, with D perhaps given as TRBD1 or TRBD2 (6 bases each). Germline CDR1 reads SGHRS; CDR2 reads YFSETQ. V was trimmed by 4 bases and J by 0 bases, leaving 12 bases between them. The CDR3 has 15 residues. CDR3 nucleotide sequence: TGCGCCAGCAGCCCAACGGGGGCCAGCACAGATACGCAGTATTTT. Its translation is CASSPTGASTDTQYF.

This sequence joins TRBV3-1 (or the pseudogene TRBV3-2) and TRBJ1-5; D uncertain. Per germline, CDR1 LGHDT and CDR2 YNNKEL (reference sequence). The CDR3 is 13 residues long. Trimming pared 3 bases from V and 3 bases from J, leaving 6 bases between. The CDR3 sequence: CASSHRNNQPQHF. DNA of the CDR3: TGTGCCAGCAGCCATCGGAACAATCAGCCCCAGCATTTT.

This clone was found once. The chain is built from TRBV4-3 and TRBJ1-1; D possibly corresponds to TRBD1 (5 bases). CDR1 LGHNA and CDR2 YSLEER come from the germline V gene. Deletions cut 1 base from V and 4 bases from J, with 10 bases between. There are 14 residues in the CDR3. The CDR3 loop reads CASSQGSGGTEAFF. The CDR3 coding sequence is TGCGCCAGCAGCCAAGGATCGGGGGGCACTGAAGCTTTCTTT.

CDR3 DNA sequence: TGTGCCAGTAGTATAGGTAGCGGGGGCACAGATACGCAGTATTTT. This translates into CASSIGSGGTDTQYF. J is TRBJ2-3 and V is TRBV19; 8 bases map to TRBD2. V gave up 1 base and J gave up 1 base; unmatched junction bases: 1. Germline CDR1 and CDR2: LNHDA and SQIVND (reference sequence). This CDR3 spans 15 amino acids.